This entry concerns a single T cell receptor beta chain. The sample comes from a study of blood T cell repertoires in COVID-19. In the study overall: Some COVID-19 samples were acute and others convalescent; all came from the United States, Italy and Spain. Sources were T cells, B-cell-depleted T cells, or PBMCs; the material itself was cDNA or gDNA.

The CDR3 is 15 amino acids. The germline V gene has CDR1 SGHTA and CDR2 FQGNSA. V was clipped by 6 bases and J by 3 bases, with 17 bases between them. The table came from immunoSEQ multiplex PCR; TCRdb's copy has only in-frame clones and leaves some out. The sample gives tens of thousands of clones, 65% to 90% of which show up once; more than 1.4% is in the top ten. V gene TRBV7-2 combines with J gene TRBJ1-1, with D maybe TRBD1 (5 bases). This TCR came from a woman aged 55-70 years with acute or convalescent COVID-19. The sample comprised peripheral blood. CDR3 region: CASSSSLTVDTEAFF. DNA for the CDR3: TGTGCCAGCAGTTCTTCATTGACAGTTGACACTGAAGCTTTCTTT.